This TCR beta chain derives from a study of T cells in Graves' hyperthyroidism and ophthalmopathy. General study findings and limits: In validation, the model predicted ophthalmopathy. These predictions came a median approximately 6.5 months before onset.

Regarding this clonotype: No antigen is known for it.

In germline, CDR1 is DFQATT, CDR2 SNEGSKA (reference sequence). After removal of 2 bases from V and 6 bases from J, the junction contained 3 bases not matched to a gene. This CDR3 comprises 12 residues. There were TCR beta CDR3 regions amplified from RNA transcripts. A set of HTBI primers served as the primers for a first-round RT-PCR of the TCR CDR3. TCRdb re-called the multiplex PCR reads with MiXCR, one entry per CDR3 protein. Of around 360,000 distinct CDR3 sequences detected, over 12% appear once; the ten largest clones hold approximately 20%. The chain employs TRBV20-1 and TRBJ1-1, with 7 bases identical to TRBD1. The sample comprised blood. The receptor comes from a woman aged 55-75 years with Graves' ophthalmopathy. CDR3 nucleotides: TGCAGTGCTAGAACGGACAGGCCTGAAGCTTTCTTT. Protein sequence: CSARTDRPEAFF.